This T cell receptor (beta chain) was sequenced for a study of vaccination and CD4 T cells after COVID-19. Whole-study findings and limits: From approximately 21 to 40, the median of SARS-CoV-2-reactive clonotypes rose without reaching significance.

The treatment is: roughly 10-day PBMC culture with coronavirus spike peptide pools or control peptides (ViraFEST assay). The unexposed donor gave CD4+ T cells before the COVID-19 pandemic (2011-2018). Antigen-specific T cells were expanded with peptide pools by ViraFEST, and TCRs were then sequenced. Cell supply allowing, SARS-CoV-2 S/N and four cold-coronavirus spikes probed unexposed-donor CD4+ T cells. A note on this clonotype: The target antigen is unknown.

This CDR3 is 14 amino acids long. The Oncomine TCR Beta short-read assay was applied to DNA of cultured CD4+ T cells. Investigators isolated genomic DNA from cultured CD4+ T cells. MiXCR was run by TCRdb on the PCR reads, yielding one entry per CDR3 protein. The sample lists about 11,000 distinct CDR3 sequences, around 30% seen once, with about 19% in the top ten. This chain connects TRBV21-1 to TRBJ1-3. TRBV21-1 is termed a pseudogene. Input material: CD4+ T cells from blood, cultured in vitro. The source is a human donor in good health. The CDR3 DNA reads as TGTGCCAGCAGCCGCGGGCAGTCTGGAAACACCATATATTTT. Its translation is CASSRGQSGNTIYF.